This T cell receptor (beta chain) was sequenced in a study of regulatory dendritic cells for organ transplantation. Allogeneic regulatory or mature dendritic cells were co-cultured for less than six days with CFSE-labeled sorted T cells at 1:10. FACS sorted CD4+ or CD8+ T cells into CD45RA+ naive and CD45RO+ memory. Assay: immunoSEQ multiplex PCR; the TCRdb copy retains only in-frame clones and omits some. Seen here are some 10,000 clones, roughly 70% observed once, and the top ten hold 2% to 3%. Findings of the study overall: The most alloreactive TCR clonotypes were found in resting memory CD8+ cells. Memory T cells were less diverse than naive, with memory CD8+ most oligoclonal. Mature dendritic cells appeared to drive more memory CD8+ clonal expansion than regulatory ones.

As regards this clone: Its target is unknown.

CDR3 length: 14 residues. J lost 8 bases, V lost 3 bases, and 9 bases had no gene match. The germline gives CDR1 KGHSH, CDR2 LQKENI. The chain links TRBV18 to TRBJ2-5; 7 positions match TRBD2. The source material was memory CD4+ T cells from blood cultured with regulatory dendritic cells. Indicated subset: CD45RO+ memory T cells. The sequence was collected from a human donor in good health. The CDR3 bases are TGTGCCAGCTCACCCCTGGACGGAGCGGGAACCCAGTACTTC. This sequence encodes CASSPLDGAGTQYF.